The T cell receptor (beta chain) described here comes from a study of T cell repertoires in cytomegalovirus infection. Overall study context: In public TCR beta signatures, there were indications of both CMV infection and matching HLA type. Study-level results: The response measured ex vivo was dominated by TCR beta clonotypes (HLA-C-restricted and CMV-specific).

Trimming removed 5 bases from V and 1 base from J; junction bases left unmatched: 7. The CDR3 runs to 16 residues. To note about this clonotype: Antigen specificity is unknown.

One entry per CDR3 protein, called by TCRdb with MiXCR from the reads. This sample has some 700,000 distinct CDR3 sequences, with 35% found just once. Specimen: PBMCs. The clonotype originates from a human donor in good health (CMV status not recorded). Some clones in this sample may be carry-over from other donors' samples. The chain carries TRBV12-3 or TRBV12-4 and TRBJ2-4; 8 bases agree with TRBD2. The CDR3 reads CASSPPGRGAKNIQYF. DNA for the CDR3: TGTGCCAGCAGTCCGCCCGGGAGGGGGGCCAAAAACATTCAGTACTTC.